This T cell receptor (beta chain) was recovered during a study of monozygotic twins with inflammatory bowel disease. The germline gives CDR1 SEHNR, CDR2 FQNEAQ (reference sequence). The CDR3 is 14 amino acids. Points on this clonotype: Antigen specificity is unknown.

The template switching step added UMIs that contained a 6-nucleotide sample barcode. Two rounds of nested PCR, of approximately 16 and 10 cycles, were run on TCRalpha and TCRbeta cDNA. From its re-call of the 5' RACE reads, TCRdb lists each CDR3 protein once, without DNA. The listing records over 350,000 distinct CDR3 sequences. Findings and caveats of the study: What may have added variability to patient repertoires is that immunosuppressive treatments differed.

Sequencing input: blood. The sequence was collected from a human donor with ulcerative colitis or Crohn's disease, or a healthy co-twin of an affected twin (not recorded which). The chain recombines TRBV7-9 with TRBJ1-1; TCRdb outputs TRBD1, but without DNA this stays unchecked. CDR3 amino acids: CASSPDSRGTEAFF.